These 30 T cell receptor beta chains originate from one sample sequenced in a study of CD8+ T cells in alopecia areata. Sequencing relied on a cDNA template that was reverse transcribed from extracted RNA. Sequenced by immunoSEQ multiplex PCR; TCRdb stores in-frame clones only, minus some. The sample lists about 140,000 clones, about half occurring once. The sample was CD4+ T cells sorted from blood, taken at week 0. These receptors were collected from a human donor with alopecia areata.

The V gene is TRBV29-1, the J gene TRBJ1-2, with D possibly matching TRBD1 (5 bases). The germline gives CDR1 SQVTM, CDR2 ANQGSEA. Trimming removed 8 bases from V and 8 bases from J, with 15 bases in between. The CDR3 length is 11 residues. CDR3 sequence reads: CSSSGDWGYTF. The CDR3 DNA is TGCAGCTCTTCCGGGGACTGGGGCTACACCTTC. The entire variable domain, with the rest obtained from reference TRBV29-1 and TRBJ1-2, is as follows: SAVISQKPSRDICQRGTSLTIQCQVDSQVTMMFWYRQQPGQSLTLIATANQGSEATYESGFVIDKFPISRPNLTFSTLTVSNMSPEDSSIYLCSSSGDWGYTFGSGTRLTVV.

The chain uses TRBV2 and TRBJ2-7; TRBD2 is a possible D gene (6 bases). This CDR3 region has 14 residues. V was shortened by 2 bases and J by 6 bases, with 14 bases between the two germline ends. Germline CDR1 SNHLY, CDR2 FYNNEI. In DNA, the CDR3 is TGTGCCAGCAGTGAAACGCTAGCGAGAGGCGAGCAGTACTTC. Amino acid sequence: CASSETLARGEQYF.

V usage is TRBV18 and J usage is TRBJ1-1; perhaps TRBD1 as D (5 bases). The V gene lost 6 bases and the J gene lost 0 bases, with 20 bases spanning the gap. The CDR3 is 17 residues long. Germline CDR1 reads KGHSH; CDR2 reads LQKENI. This chain's CDR3 is CASSPGARGFLNTEAFF. In nucleotides, the CDR3 is TGTGCCAGCTCCCCTGGGGCGCGGGGCTTTTTGAACACTGAAGCTTTCTTT.

Ten or more counts support this clone. The genes are TRBV7-3 and TRBJ2-3, with 10 bases identical to TRBD1. J was trimmed by 6 bases and V by 1 base; bases with no gene match: 1. CDR1 is SGHTA and CDR2 is FQGTGA in the germline V gene. The CDR3 is made up of 14 amino acids. CDR3 protein: CASSLMGQGDTQYF. The CDR3 region has the DNA TGTGCCAGCAGCTTAATGGGACAGGGGGATACGCAGTATTTT.

The genes are TRBV30 and TRBJ1-5; D call uncertain. Deletions cut 2 bases from V and 5 bases from J, with 10 bases between. The CDR3 covers 13 residues. Germline loops: CDR1 GTSNPN, CDR2 SVGIG (reference sequence). CDR3 in amino acids: CAWSTGPDQPQHF. The CDR3 DNA is TGTGCCTGGAGTACCGGGCCTGATCAGCCCCAGCATTTT.

This clone has more than one count but fewer than ten. The J gene is TRBJ1-1, the V gene TRBV7-6; 9 positions match TRBD1. CDR3 length: 17 amino acids. The trim removed 1 base at V and 4 bases at J, leaving 10 bases unmatched. Germline V gives CDR1 SGHVS, CDR2 FNYEAQ. For the CDR3, the DNA is TGTGCCAGCAGCTTAGATCGTACAGGGGGCGGAGGCACTGAAGCTTTCTTT. This sequence encodes CASSLDRTGGGGTEAFF.

The sample holds a few counts of this clone. This chain uses TRBV18 with TRBJ2-3, with 7 nucleotides matching TRBD1. J was trimmed by 1 base and V by 6 bases; bases with no gene match: 4. CDR3 size: 14 residues. Germline V gene sequence: CDR1 KGHSH, CDR2 LQKENI. DNA of the CDR3: TGTGCCAGCTCGACAGGGAAGGGCACAGATACGCAGTATTTT. Translation: CASSTGKGTDTQYF.

V and J are TRBV30 and TRBJ1-1; weak D call: TRBD1 (6 bases). From germline, CDR1 is GTSNPN and CDR2 SVGIG (reference sequence). V lost 0 bases and J 4 bases, leaving 15 bases between the germline ends. This CDR3 is 15 amino acids long. CDR3 in amino acids: CAWSVRAPGATEAFF. CDR3 nucleotide sequence: TGTGCCTGGAGTGTACGTGCCCCAGGGGCCACTGAAGCTTTCTTT.

The genes are TRBV5-1 and TRBJ1-2; D uncertain. The germline V gene has CDR1 SGHRS and CDR2 YFSETQ. The CDR3 consists of 13 residues. The ends were cut back, 5 bases at V and 7 bases at J, with 15 bases in the middle. The CDR3: CASRDGLIPGYTF. CDR3 sequence (DNA): TGCGCCAGCAGGGACGGCCTTATCCCTGGCTACACCTTC.

The V gene is TRBV7-8, the J gene TRBJ1-1; D might be TRBD1 (6 bases). The ends were cut back, 1 base at V and 5 bases at J, with 14 bases in the middle. Per the germline V gene, CDR1 is SGHVS and CDR2 is FQNEAQ. The CDR3 sequence is 15 residues long. CDR3 DNA sequence: TGTGCCAGCAGCTTAGGGGCAGGGGTAAGGACTGAAGCTTTCTTT. This translates into CASSLGAGVRTEAFF.

V is TRBV6-5 and J is TRBJ2-5, with D uncertain. CDR3 length: 13 amino acids. Germline CDR1 is MNHEY and CDR2 is SVGAGI. V lost 1 base and J 7 bases, leaving 10 bases between the germline ends. Here the CDR3 reads CASSYYGSGTQYF. Here the CDR3 DNA reads TGTGCCAGCAGTTACTATGGATCCGGGACCCAGTACTTC.

The gene calls are TRBV5-1 and TRBJ2-1; 12 positions agree with TRBD2. The CDR3 spans 17 residues. The V and J ends lost 0 bases and 7 bases, in that order; junction bases with no gene match: 8. Germline V gene data show CDR1 as SGHRS and CDR2 as YFSETQ. DNA for the CDR3: TGCGCCAGCAGCTTGGCCCCGACTAGCGGGAGTTCAAATGAGCAGTTCTTC. It translates to CASSLAPTSGSSNEQFF.

A few counts support this clone. The chain uses TRBV25-1 and TRBJ1-1; D may be TRBD1 (6 bases). CDR1 MGHDK and CDR2 SYGVNS come from the germline V gene. The CDR3 spans 13 residues. V gave up 3 bases and J gave up 3 bases, with 8 bases separating them. The chain's CDR3 is CASSEGAHTEAFF. The CDR3 bases are TGTGCCAGCAGTGAGGGGGCGCACACTGAAGCTTTCTTT.

This clone came up a few times. The gene calls are TRBV13 and TRBJ2-7, with D maybe TRBD1 (6 bases). The CDR3 extends over 14 amino acids. With 6 bases removed from V and 3 bases from J, the gap between germline ends came to 15 bases. Germline-derived CDR1 and CDR2 are PRHDT and FYEKMQ (reference sequence). CDR3 sequence: CASRGTGRDYEQYF. CDR3 DNA sequence: TGTGCCAGCAGGGGCACAGGGAGAGACTACGAGCAGTACTTC.

This rearrangement joins TRBV6-5 to TRBJ2-1; perhaps TRBD2 as D (6 bases). The CDR3 runs 15 residues. Trimming removed 5 bases at V and 2 bases at J, with 13 bases between. Germline CDR1 MNHEY, CDR2 SVGAGI. The CDR3 reads CASSRGGTPYNEQFF. CDR3 nucleotide sequence: TGTGCCAGCAGTCGTGGCGGGACTCCCTACAATGAGCAGTTCTTC.

The DNA of the CDR3 is TGCAGCGTTTTTACCCAGGGGAGAACTGAAGCTTTCTTT. Translating it yields CSVFTQGRTEAFF. V and J are TRBV29-1 and TRBJ1-1, with a weak D call TRBD1 (6 bases). Trimming left V 5 bases short and J 5 bases short, with 15 bases between. CDR3 length: 13 residues. The V gene's germline CDR1 is SQVTM and CDR2 ANQGSEA.

This sequence joins TRBV5-4 and TRBJ1-4, with a possible D match to TRBD1 (6 bases). CDR1 SGHNT and CDR2 YYREEE come from the germline V gene (reference sequence). The V and J ends lost 2 bases and 4 bases respectively, with 9 bases between them. The CDR3 covers 14 residues. The CDR3 DNA reads as TGTGCCAGCAGCTTAAACAGGGATAATGAAAAACTGTTTTTT. It is translated as CASSLNRDNEKLFF.

This chain links TRBV29-1 with TRBJ2-1, with 15 bases identical to TRBD2. The germline gives CDR1 SQVTM, CDR2 ANQGSEA. V dropped 5 bases and J dropped 1; count of bases not matched to a gene: 9. This CDR3 is built from 18 residues. The CDR3 sequence: CSVIGLAGGQWSYNEQFF. Written as DNA, the CDR3 is TGCAGCGTTATAGGACTAGCGGGAGGGCAGTGGTCCTACAATGAGCAGTTCTTC.

The rearrangement joins TRBV4-1 to TRBJ1-5; D not certain. Germline CDR1 and CDR2: MGHRA and YSYEKL. This CDR3 has 17 residues. The germline V and J ends were trimmed by 0 bases and 0 bases, with 12 bases remaining between them. The CDR3 protein is CASSQDHPVTSNQPQHF. CDR3 nucleotides: TGCGCCAGCAGCCAAGATCATCCAGTGACTAGCAATCAGCCCCAGCATTTT.

J is TRBJ2-5 and V is TRBV11-2; 14 bases align to TRBD2. The CDR3 is 15 amino acids. The junction had 6 bases not matched to a gene; V was cut back by 8 bases and J by 4 bases. Germline V CDR1 and CDR2: SGHAT, FQNNGV. The CDR3 DNA reads TGTGCCAGCCGGGAGGGACTAGCGGGAGTAGAGACCCAGTACTTC. Translated, it gives CASREGLAGVETQYF.

This clone showed up just a few times. The gene calls are TRBV18 and TRBJ2-5; D gene ambiguous. The CDR3 sequence is 12 residues long. The germline gives CDR1 KGHSH, CDR2 LQKENI. V gave up 5 bases and J gave up 4 bases, with 8 bases separating them. Here the CDR3 DNA reads TGTGCCAGCTCATCTGTTAGAGAGACCCAGTACTTC. Residues: CASSSVRETQYF.

This rearrangement joins TRBV27 to TRBJ2-4, with D maybe TRBD2 (5 bases). The length of the CDR3 is 13 residues. V dropped 5 bases and J dropped 2 bases, with 7 bases sitting between them. CDR1 MNHEY and CDR2 SMNVEV come from the germline V gene (reference sequence). CDR3 in amino acids: CASSAGTKNIQYF. The CDR3 DNA reads as TGTGCCAGCAGTGCCGGGACCAAAAACATTCAGTACTTC.

This rearrangement joins TRBV29-1 to TRBJ2-5, with TRBD2 as a possible D gene (6 bases). Germline V gives CDR1 SQVTM, CDR2 ANQGSEA. This CDR3 has 17 amino acids. V dropped 4 bases and J dropped 0 bases, with 21 bases sitting between them. The CDR3 here is CSVVWLAPRENQETQYF. CDR3 nucleotides: TGCAGCGTTGTATGGCTAGCCCCCCGGGAGAACCAAGAGACCCAGTACTTC.

The chain links TRBV30 to TRBJ2-6, with D maybe TRBD1 (6 bases). This CDR3 has 17 residues. Trimming removed 8 bases from V and 3 bases from J, with 23 bases in between. Per germline, CDR1 GTSNPN and CDR2 SVGIG (reference sequence). CDR3 bases: TGTGCCCCAGGGGCAGGGTCTCTGAATTTTGGGGCCAACGTCCTGACTTTC. It translates to CAPGAGSLNFGANVLTF.

The chain uses TRBV27 and TRBJ1-5; TRBD1 might be the D (5 bases). The ends were cut back, 1 base at V and 1 base at J, with 20 bases in the middle. The CDR3 length is 19 residues. In germline, CDR1 is MNHEY, CDR2 SMNVEV (reference sequence). CDR3 sequence: CASSLYYARQGRSNQPQHF. The CDR3 region has the DNA TGTGCCAGCAGTTTATACTACGCGCGGCAGGGCCGGAGCAATCAGCCCCAGCATTTT.

The CDR3 DNA is TGCGCCAGCAGCTGGATGGGACAGGCTTACTCTGGGGCCAACGTCCTGACTTTC. It translates to CASSWMGQAYSGANVLTF. The chain uses TRBV5-1 and TRBJ2-6; 8 bases map to TRBD1. Germline values: CDR1 SGHRS, CDR2 YFSETQ. There are 18 residues in the CDR3. V lost 3 bases and J lost 0; bases outside the gene matches: 8.

This chain links TRBV29-1 with TRBJ2-1; the D is unclear. The CDR3 loop spans 12 amino acids. The germline V and J ends were trimmed by 1 base and 12 bases, with 13 bases remaining between them. The germline V gene encodes CDR1 SQVTM and CDR2 ANQGSEA. The CDR3 sequence: CSVEGLGNGQFF. In DNA, the CDR3 is TGCAGCGTTGAAGGGTTGGGTAACGGGCAGTTCTTC.

In this sample, this clone turned up once. This rearrangement joins TRBV7-2 to TRBJ1-5; D is uncertain. Trimming stripped 1 base from V and 7 bases from J, with 8 bases between. The CDR3 totals 13 residues. The germline V gene has CDR1 SGHTA and CDR2 FQGNSA. The CDR3 here is CASSLDMGQPQHF. The CDR3 region has the DNA TGTGCCAGCAGCTTAGATATGGGGCAGCCCCAGCATTTT.

The chain joins TRBV10-3 to TRBJ1-1; D is uncertain. V was shortened by 3 bases and J by 5 bases, with 10 bases between the two germline ends. The CDR3 is made up of 13 amino acids. Germline V gene lookup returns CDR1 ENHRY and CDR2 SYGVKD. The CDR3 reads CAISDYIKTEAFF. The CDR3 DNA is TGTGCCATCAGTGACTACATAAAGACTGAAGCTTTCTTT.

This clone has a handful of counts. This chain uses TRBV29-1 with TRBJ2-3, with a weak D call TRBD1 (6 bases). CDR1 and CDR2 from the germline V gene are SQVTM and ANQGSEA. The CDR3 has 14 amino acids. Trimming took off 7 bases at V and 1 base at J, with 15 bases between the two ends. CDR3 in DNA: TGCAGCGCATCCAGGGGTGTCGGCACAGATACGCAGTATTTT. As protein: CSASRGVGTDTQYF.